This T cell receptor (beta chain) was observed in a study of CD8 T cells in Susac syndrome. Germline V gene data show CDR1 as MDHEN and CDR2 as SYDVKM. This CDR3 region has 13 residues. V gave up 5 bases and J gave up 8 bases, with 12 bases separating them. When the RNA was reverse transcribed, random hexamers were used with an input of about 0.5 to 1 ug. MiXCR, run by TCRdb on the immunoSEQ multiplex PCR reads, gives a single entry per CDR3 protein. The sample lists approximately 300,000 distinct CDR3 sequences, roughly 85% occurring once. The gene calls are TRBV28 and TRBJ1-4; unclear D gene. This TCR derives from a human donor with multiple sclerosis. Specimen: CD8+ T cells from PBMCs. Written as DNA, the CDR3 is TGTGCCAGCAGTCCGGACTTCGGAGAAAAACTGTTTTTT. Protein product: CASSPDFGEKLFF.